What follows is one TCR beta chain and its context. Its antigen is unidentified. Data came from immunoSEQ multiplex PCR; TCRdb stores just in-frame clones and leaves some out. This table has about 120,000 clones, about 93% appearing once. The sample is drawn from a study of T cell responses to AZD1222 COVID-19 vaccine. Study-wide results and caveats: The donor cohort was predominantly white British with a female majority, and clonal diversity may have been underestimated.

Second-dose timings of about 4 or about 12 weeks were pooled. V gave up 5 bases and J gave up 7 bases, with 15 bases separating them. There are 15 residues in the CDR3. The germline gives CDR1 SGHTA, CDR2 FQGNSA. This chain uses TRBV7-2 with TRBJ1-6; weak D call: TRBD1 (6 bases). The sequence was obtained from an adult who received the AZD1222 COVID-19 vaccine. The specimen comprised peripheral blood, sampled 28 days after the second AZD1222 dose. The CDR3 nucleotides read TGTGCCAGCAGCCTCACTGGGGGGGCGAATTCACCCCTCCACTTT. Its protein is CASSLTGGANSPLHF.